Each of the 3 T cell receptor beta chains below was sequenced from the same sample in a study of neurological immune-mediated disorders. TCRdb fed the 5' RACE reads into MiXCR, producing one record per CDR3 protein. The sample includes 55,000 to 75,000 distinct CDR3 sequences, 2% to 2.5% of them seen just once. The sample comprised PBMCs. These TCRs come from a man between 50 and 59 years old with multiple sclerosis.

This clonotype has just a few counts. CDR3 residues: CATSGVGSYEQYF. CDR3 sequence (DNA): TGTGCCACCAGCGGAGTAGGGTCCTACGAGCAGTACTTC. The rearrangement links TRBV15 to TRBJ2-7; D not certain. CDR3 length: 13 amino acids. Germline V lookup: CDR1 LNHNV, CDR2 YYDKDF (reference sequence). V lost 5 bases and J lost 1, with 9 bases in between. The complete variable domain, with remaining parts taken from reference TRBV15 and TRBJ2-7, reads DAMVIQNPRYQVTQFGKPVTLSCSQTLNHNVMYWYQQKSSQAPKLLFHYYDKDFNNEADTPDNFQSRRPNTSFCFLDIRSPGLGDTAMYLCATSGVGSYEQYFGPGTRLTVT.

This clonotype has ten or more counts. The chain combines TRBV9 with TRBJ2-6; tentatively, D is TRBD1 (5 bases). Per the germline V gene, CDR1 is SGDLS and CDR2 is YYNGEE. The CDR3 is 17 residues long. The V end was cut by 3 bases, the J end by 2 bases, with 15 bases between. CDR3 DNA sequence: TGTGCCAGCAGCGAGCCCCTGGGCAGGGCTGGGGCCAACGTCCTGACTTTC. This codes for CASSEPLGRAGANVLTF.

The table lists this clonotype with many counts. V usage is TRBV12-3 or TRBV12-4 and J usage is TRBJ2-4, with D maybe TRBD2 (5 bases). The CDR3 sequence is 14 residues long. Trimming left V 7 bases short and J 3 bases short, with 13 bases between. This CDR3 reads CASTPGLGKNIQYF. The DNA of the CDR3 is TGTGCCAGCACCCCAGGACTCGGCAAAAACATTCAGTACTTC.